This T cell receptor (beta chain) is from a study of shared clonotypes between healthy human individuals. Assay used: immunoSEQ multiplex PCR; TCRdb lists only in-frame clones, some missing. Of fewer than 550,000 clones listed, 75% to 80% are singletons. V was trimmed by 3 bases and J by 5 bases, leaving 8 bases between them. CDR3 length: 13 residues. CDR1 LNHDA and CDR2 SQIVND come from the germline V gene (reference sequence). This TCR was recovered from a middle-aged woman in good health. Some clones in this sample may be carry-over from other donors' samples. The sequenced sample was PBMCs. The rearrangement links TRBV19 to TRBJ1-5; no reliable D call. Here the CDR3 reads CASSMLRDQPQHF. For the CDR3, the DNA is TGTGCCAGTAGTATGTTAAGAGATCAGCCCCAGCATTTT.